The 4 T cell receptor beta chains presented below share a single source sample, sequenced in a study of metastatic and nonmetastatic thyroid tumors. TCRdb used MiXCR to call clones anew from the PCR reads. Among under 8,000 clones listed, roughly 34% were seen once. Treatment of any kind had been given to no patient before thyroid surgery. The specimen sequenced was adjacent normal tissue. Source of these receptors: a female donor with papillary thyroid cancer or a benign thyroid nodule (not recorded which). Some clones in this sample may be carry-over from other donors' samples.

Details on this clone: This sample includes further DNA sequences coding for the same CDR3. V usage is TRBV7-2 and J usage is TRBJ1-2; 7 positions match TRBD1. With V trimmed by 5 bases and J by 4 bases, 7 bases remained unmatched. The CDR3 loop spans 14 amino acids. Germline CDR1 SGHTA, CDR2 FQGNSA. The CDR3 region is CASSPQGGPYGYTF. The DNA of the CDR3 is TGTGCCAGCAGCCCCCAGGGGGGTCCCTATGGCTACACCTTC.

A few counts support this clone. This chain uses TRBV6-5 with TRBJ1-6; 7 bases agree with TRBD1. The germline V gene encodes CDR1 MNHEY and CDR2 SVGAGI. The CDR3 spans 17 residues. V lost 6 bases and J lost 0; bases outside the gene matches: 8. Here the CDR3 reads CASSLTYRGSYNSPLHF. The CDR3 DNA is TGTGCCAGCAGCTTAACTTACAGGGGCTCCTATAATTCACCCCTCCACTTT.

The V gene is TRBV11-2, the J gene TRBJ2-7; 7 nucleotides agree with TRBD2. J gave up 9 bases and V 0 bases, and 23 bases lay outside the gene matches. The CDR3 contains 19 residues. Germline CDR1 reads SGHAT; CDR2 reads FQNNGV. The DNA for the CDR3 is TGTGCCAGCAGCTTAGATCGTGCAGGTACGGGACTACTTCACTACTGGCAGTACTTC. Its protein product is CASSLDRAGTGLLHYWQYF.

The rearrangement uses TRBV7-8 and TRBJ1-6, with D possibly being TRBD1 (5 bases). Trimming left V 6 bases short and J 9 bases short, with 15 bases between. The length of the CDR3 is 14 residues. The germline CDR1 and CDR2 sequences are SGHVS and FQNEAQ. The CDR3, as DNA: TGTGCCAGCAGTGGCCGGGGGACTGGTTCACCCCTCCACTTT. Translation gives CASSGRGTGSPLHF.